The following is a T cell receptor beta chain sequence with its context. Its specificity is unknown. The protocol was immunoSEQ multiplex PCR, while the TCRdb copy is restricted to in-frame clones and leaves out a portion. The table lists 65,000 to 85,000 clones, around 84% of them singletons. The data belong to a study of OX40 agonist ivuxolimab in advanced cancers. The overall study: Treatment received earlier with anti-PD-1, anti-PD-L1 or anti-CTLA-4 agents was allowed, and around 40% had some.

The germline V gene has CDR1 MDHEN and CDR2 SYDVKM. The CDR3 has 16 residues. J lost 5 bases, V lost 4 bases, and 7 bases had no gene match. Points from the study as a whole: The specificity for antigen of the expanded peripheral T cells was not determined.

The chain uses TRBV28 and TRBJ2-2; 10 bases agree with TRBD1. The sequences come from CD4+ or CD8+ T cells sorted from blood, collected in a trial of the OX40 agonist ivuxolimab. The sequence came from an adult with an advanced solid tumor such as melanoma, head and neck, liver or kidney cancer. The CDR3 bases are TGTGCCAGCAGTTGGATGACAGGGGGCGAGACCGGGGAGCTGTTTTTT. Residues: CASSWMTGGETGELFF.